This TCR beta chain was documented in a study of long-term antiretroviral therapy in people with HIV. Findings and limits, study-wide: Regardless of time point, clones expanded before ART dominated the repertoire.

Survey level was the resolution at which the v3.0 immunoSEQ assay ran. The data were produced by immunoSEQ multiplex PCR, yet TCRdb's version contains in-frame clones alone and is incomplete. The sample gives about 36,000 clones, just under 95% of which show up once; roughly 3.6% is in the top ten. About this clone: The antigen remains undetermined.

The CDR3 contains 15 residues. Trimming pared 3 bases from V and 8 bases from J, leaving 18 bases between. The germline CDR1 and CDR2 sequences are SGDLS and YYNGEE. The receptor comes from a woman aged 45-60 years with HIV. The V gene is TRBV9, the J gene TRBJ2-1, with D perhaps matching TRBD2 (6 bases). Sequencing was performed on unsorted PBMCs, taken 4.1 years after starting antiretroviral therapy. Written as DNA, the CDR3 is TGTGCCAGCAGCGGCGCCGGGACTCCTGGCGATGAGCAGTTCTTC. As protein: CASSGAGTPGDEQFF.